Here is one T cell receptor (beta chain) with its context. It has no known antigen specificity. The record has no base qualities; no much larger clone is one base away. The sample belongs to a study of cytomegalovirus exposure and HLA in healthy donors (TCRdb year 2017). Broadly, across the study: According to an earlier analysis of several hundred of the donors, 150 million to 200 million T cells yielded 95 million to 140 million unique TCR beta sequences and roughly 280 Gb of sequence data. An earlier analysis of 587 of the donors used high-throughput TCR beta sequencing to judge whether each TCR beta V gene segment behaved as functional or pseudogenic. A handful of DR-DQ haplotypes were handled as single units for association and clustering because linkage in the cohort was strong. Class I and class II HLA loci were covered by the typing at four-digit resolution. The study aimed to test whether signatures of past pathogen exposure could be identified by cataloging public T cell receptors. The T cell repertoires of 666 subjects were profiled by immunosequencing and related to cytomegalovirus serostatus. Genome-wide SNP genotypes for about 60% of the roughly 670 donors were used in a later genetic analysis, which treated that subset as a discovery cohort. The study combined high-throughput TCR immunosequencing, statistical association of individual TCRs with disease status, and machine learning to predict cytomegalovirus infection status. In addition to the first cohort of hundreds of subjects, a separate validation cohort of under 150 different subjects was used. Roughly 300 gigabases of sequencing data and 70 million to 95 million unique TCR sequences made up an early release that covered several hundred HLA-typed donors. In the later analysis, no new phenotypic data were used to find candidate immune exposures; instead, reliance was placed on TCR beta sequences and their occurrence across donors. All discovery cohort repertoires had been generated using a single sequencing platform. On average, around 230,000 unique TCR beta nucleotide sequences were sequenced per donor among some 420 genotyped donors of the cohort, with roughly 18% of those sequences being non-productive. The number of typed donors differed by locus: about 620-640 for A, B, C, DRB1 and DQB1; approximately 540 for DQA1; some 610 for DPA1; and roughly 490 for DPB1. In a later analysis, previously published TCR beta repertoires from more than 500 donors were re-analyzed and high-resolution HLA genotyping was added so that TCR occurrence patterns could be studied. Alongside the repertoire data, information on donor age, sex, ethnicity and CMV serostatus was compiled. Of the roughly 400 genotyped donors, approximately 83% fell in the genetic ancestry cluster associated with self-reported Caucasian donors. General findings and caveats noted by the study authors: In a later analysis, HLA-associated TCR beta chains showed more clonal expansion and lower generation probabilities than non-associated chains that were equally common. Three of the identified cytomegalovirus-associated TCR beta chains were confirmed in vitro to be specific for cytomegalovirus antigens. A cluster of highly shared sequence variants was judged likely to represent a technical artifact of the sequencing pipeline. According to a later analysis, most CMV-associated TCR beta chains appeared to be HLA-restricted, and the HLA associations seemed to be driven largely by CMV exposure. The 87-base-pair reads could not distinguish some IMGT-functional V segments, including TRBV6-2 and TRBV6-3, so those segments were excluded. Approximately 16 rarely observed V segments, including chromosome 9 orphons, were excluded from the earlier analysis of some 590 of the donors because counts were too low. The only immune exposure information available for the cohort was CMV serostatus. A further reported finding was that TCR beta sequences accurately predicted the HLA-A and HLA-B alleles for most subjects in the first cohort. Roughly uniform sequencing depth across donors was assumed in presence/absence analyses, although this assumption may not hold. In both the original and validation cohorts, the classifier was reported to diagnose cytomegalovirus status with high specificity and sensitivity. According to the authors, the approach could potentially be generalized to other disease states and immunological phenotypes. Across donors, most TCR sequences were observed very rarely, whereas some public TCRs were present in many individuals. Correlated functional status among segregating V segments might be attributable to linkage disequilibrium, but an unknown experimental factor could not be ruled out. According to a later analysis, parvovirus B19, influenza, CMV and Epstein-Barr virus appeared linked to several top co-occurrence clusters. HLA typing was unavailable for some donors at each locus, so association tests used only the typed subset. This cohort had only TCR beta chains sequenced, and the lack of alpha or paired-chain data limited which features could be detected. When HLA alleles, especially DR and DQ, strongly co-occurred, attributing TCR associations to individual alleles was difficult. In a later genetic analysis, fewer N-insertions in productive TCRs were reported among donors in an Asian-associated ancestry cluster than the 666-donor mean. In an earlier analysis of about 540 of the donors, most TCR beta V segments were observed in productive rearrangements about 87% or about 30% of the time, broadly matching IMGT annotations. In a later analysis, the rate of TCR association differed among HLA loci, with DRB1 alleles having the most associated TCRs and HLA-C alleles having the fewest. An association between a missense DCLRE1C variant and V-gene and J-gene trimming of TCR beta chains was found in a later genetic analysis and replicated in an independent cohort. Specific HLA alleles were associated with around 18,000 TCR beta sequences at a false discovery rate of 0.05 in a later analysis. In the study, 150 to 200 TCR beta chains were listed as associated with cytomegalovirus.

The CDR3 starts with the cysteine, ends with the phenylalanine, and has 14 residues. Just CDR3 DNA is preserved here, 42 bases in frame from base 1. For this chain, trimming is 5 bases at the V end and 5 bases at the J end, and the number of junction bases without a gene match is 6. The germline V gene (reference sequence) specifies LNHDA as CDR1 and SQIVND as CDR2. The library was generated by the immunoSEQ multiplex PCR assay. A mixture of 60 forward primers for TCR Vbeta segments and 13 reverse primers for TCR Jbeta segments was used in the multiplex PCR. The CDR3 region of rearranged TCR beta genes was amplified from genomic DNA with a multiplex PCR assay. On the Illumina HiSeq System, the amplified TCR beta libraries were sequenced as 87-base-pair reads. As for the authors' bioinformatics: A later analysis counted some 74 million unique TCR beta chains across the approximately 700 repertoires, and about 10 million of these chains were shared by at least two donors. A nearest-neighbor algorithm error-corrected the raw reads and collapsed the reads into unique sequences, merging closely related sequences to remove PCR and sequencing errors. To assign V, D and J gene segments, CDR3 sequences were aligned to IMGT reference sequences. Each retained sequence needed at least a six-nucleotide match to both a V gene segment and a J gene segment. Rearrangements were classified as productive when the CDR3 lacked stop codons and remained in frame with V and J, and all other rearrangements were classified as non-productive. Following IMGT convention, CDR3 was defined as the stretch from the second conserved V-encoded cysteine to the conserved J-encoded phenylalanine. In an earlier analysis of 550 to 650 of the donors, sequences lacking an unambiguous match to a single V gene segment were excluded. An earlier analysis of 587 of the donors classified V segments as functional when productive rearrangements were above 56.7% and as segregating when the standard deviation between donors was above 5%. A statistical classification framework was developed to diagnose cytomegalovirus status using the catalog of TCR beta chain sequences. In a later analysis, V and J genes were assigned by comparing TCR nucleotide sequences against IMGT/GENE-DB human TR gene sequences. The TCRdist pipeline was used in a later analysis to assign CDR3 sequences and most-parsimonious VDJ recombination scenarios. In a later analysis, each TCR beta chain was defined by its CDR3 amino acid sequence together with its V-gene family, and reads lacking a unique V-gene family were excluded. A later analysis removed roughly 590 highly shared, low-generation-probability nucleotide sequences to deal with suspected cross-contamination and a sequencing artifact. A later analysis calculated a clonal expansion index for each public chain from normalized within-repertoire ranks of inferred template counts. In a later analysis, generation probabilities were computed with a VDJ recombination model fitted to out-of-frame rearrangements, and the resulting probabilities were checked against IGoR. A later analysis scored TCR-TCR, TCR-HLA and TCR-CMV co-occurrence with hypergeometric tests, applying a repertoire-size bias correction to TCR pairs. A later analysis estimated false discovery rates by permuting HLA or CMV assignments 20 times. A later analysis grouped co-occurring TCRs with DBSCAN, adding TCRdist sequence similarity when clustering within HLA-allele-positive subsets. Repertoires with fewer than 30,000 or more than 120,000 public chains were left out of co-occurrence clustering, as were four to six repertoires with anomalous nucleotide sharing. Entries here come from immuneACCESS through TCRdb and include only in-frame sequences with V and J called. Some clones fail to appear in such tables; in the studies checked, an unresolved V gene covers under half of the shortfall, and the cause of the remainder is unknown. The V and J calls and the clone size are those of that table, but D and trimming were determined from the DNA. This sample has tens of thousands of clones in its table, and approximately 80% of those were observed once. The top ten hold approximately 5.9% of the sample.

The cohort comprised some 730 healthy bone marrow donors. At the time of sampling, every cohort member was nominally healthy, though immune exposures that went unrecorded were likely present. The donor tested CMV seronegative and was one of the 352 seronegative cohort members. Every donor gave a peripheral blood sample, and the peripheral blood mononuclear cells from that sample were used for TCR beta sequencing. The Qiagen DNeasy Blood Extraction Kit was used to extract genomic DNA from the blood cell samples. The V and J genes are TRBV19 and TRBJ2-5; TRBD2 matches 9 bases in the middle. Source material: PBMCs. The receptor was isolated from a male donor in good health and CMV-seronegative. The sequenced DNA: TGTGCCAGTAGTCCGGCGGGGGGGTGGGAGACCCAGTACTTC. Its coded protein is CASSPAGGWETQYF.